This passage covers 27 T cell receptor beta chains from one sample sequenced in a study of shared T cell receptors in the human thymus. The table came from immunoSEQ multiplex PCR; TCRdb's copy has only in-frame clones and leaves some out. The table shows hundreds of thousands of clones, with 88% occurring only once. The same data also contributed to another study, on human thymus T cells.

Sequencing was done on a sample of thymocytes. The receptors here all came from a boy younger than two with a congenital heart defect.

This chain links TRBV7-9 with TRBJ2-7; 8 nucleotides line up with TRBD1. CDR3 length: 12 residues. V shed 5 bases, J shed 6 bases, and the junction held 3 bases outside the gene matches. CDR1 SEHNR and CDR2 FQNEAQ come from the germline V gene (reference sequence). The CDR3 protein is CASSRQGFEQYF. The CDR3 DNA sequence: TGTGCCAGCAGCCGACAGGGGTTCGAGCAGTACTTC.

The V call is TRBV27, the J call TRBJ1-5; D gene unclear. CDR3 length: 15 amino acids. Per the germline V gene, CDR1 is MNHEY and CDR2 is SMNVEV (reference sequence). V lost 1 base and J 2 bases, leaving 9 bases between the germline ends. The CDR3 here is CASSLFGEGNQPQHF. The DNA for the CDR3 is TGTGCCAGCAGTTTATTCGGGGAGGGCAATCAGCCCCAGCATTTT.

This chain joins TRBV18 and TRBJ2-7; D is possibly TRBD2 (6 bases). Per germline, CDR1 KGHSH and CDR2 LQKENI. The length of the CDR3 is 23 residues. Trimming took 4 bases from V and 4 from J, leaving 41 bases between them. The CDR3 nucleotides read TGTGCCAGCTCACGCCGCCGCGGCCGGGAGCCTAGCGATTCCCTCACCTTTATATACGAGCAGTACTTC. The encoded protein is CASSRRRGREPSDSLTFIYEQYF.

This rearrangement joins TRBV28 to TRBJ2-7; the match to TRBD2 covers 7 bases. The germline V gene encodes CDR1 MDHEN and CDR2 SYDVKM. After removal of 3 bases from V and 0 bases from J, the junction contained 11 bases not matched to a gene. CDR3 length: 17 residues. The CDR3 DNA reads as TGTGCCAGCAGTTTGGACCCCACTAGCGACAGCTCCTACGAGCAGTACTTC. This gives the protein CASSLDPTSDSSYEQYF. The full variable domain, rest sourced from reference TRBV28 and TRBJ2-7, is DVKVTQSSRYLVKRTGEKVFLECVQDMDHENMFWYRQDPGLGLRLIYFSYDVKMKEKGDIPEGYSVSREKKERFSLILESASTNQTSMYLCASSLDPTSDSSYEQYFGPGTRLTVT.

The chain couples TRBV4-2 to TRBJ2-1; 7 bases align to TRBD1. J gave up 0 bases and V 4 bases, and 21 bases lay outside the gene matches. The CDR3 length is 21 residues. Germline V gene sequence: CDR1 LGHNA, CDR2 YNFKEQ. CDR3 residues: CASSPVGWDSGSLSSYNEQFF. DNA for the CDR3: TGTGCCAGCAGCCCTGTGGGGTGGGACAGTGGATCACTAAGCTCCTACAATGAGCAGTTCTTC.

This chain joins TRBV4-3 and TRBJ2-1; D is uncertain. The V gene's germline CDR1 is LGHNA and CDR2 YSLEER. V was pared by 4 bases and J by 4 bases, with 5 bases between. This CDR3 region has 12 residues. The CDR3 reads CASSRQYNEQFF. DNA of the CDR3: TGCGCCAGCAGCCGACAATACAATGAGCAGTTCTTC.

The chain links TRBV5-4 to TRBJ2-5; 7 bases map to TRBD2. After removal of 1 base from V and 3 bases from J, the junction contained 6 bases not matched to a gene. Germline assignment: CDR1 SGHNT and CDR2 YYREEE (reference sequence). The CDR3 spans 15 residues. CDR3: CASSLRGREEETQYF. For the CDR3, the DNA is TGTGCCAGCAGCTTGAGAGGGAGGGAGGAAGAGACCCAGTACTTC.

The V gene is TRBV27, the J gene TRBJ2-1; possible D gene TRBD1, 6 bases. The germline V and J ends were trimmed by 2 bases and 8 bases, with 13 bases remaining between them. CDR3 length: 14 amino acids. Germline CDR1 MNHEY, CDR2 SMNVEV (reference sequence). The CDR3 is CASSLVQGSDEQFF. CDR3 DNA: TGTGCCAGCAGTTTAGTCCAGGGGTCGGATGAGCAGTTCTTC.

The J gene is TRBJ1-4, the V gene TRBV28, with a tentative D call TRBD1 (5 bases). CDR3 length equals 17 residues. CDR1 is MDHEN and CDR2 is SYDVKM in the germline V gene. The V end lost 8 bases, the J end lost 8 bases, and 27 bases lay between the germline ends. CDR3 protein: CASDSIGGAGSREKLFF. As DNA, the CDR3 is TGTGCCAGCGACTCAATAGGCGGGGCAGGAAGTCGAGAAAAACTGTTTTTT. The full variable domain, with the rest looked up from reference TRBV28 and TRBJ1-4, is DVKVTQSSRYLVKRTGEKVFLECVQDMDHENMFWYRQDPGLGLRLIYFSYDVKMKEKGDIPEGYSVSREKKERFSLILESASTNQTSMYLCASDSIGGAGSREKLFFGSGTQLSVL.

This sequence joins TRBV11-2 and TRBJ2-7; 8 positions agree with TRBD2. Germline CDR1 is SGHAT and CDR2 is FQNNGV. This CDR3 is built from 15 residues. After removal of 0 bases from V and 5 bases from J, the junction contained 6 bases not matched to a gene. CDR3: CASSLDGRARDEQYF. The CDR3 DNA sequence: TGTGCCAGCAGCTTAGACGGGAGGGCGAGGGACGAGCAGTACTTC.

The rearrangement uses TRBV28 and TRBJ1-5, with a weak D call TRBD1 (5 bases). V was trimmed by 4 bases and J by 1 base, leaving 11 bases between them. Germline CDR1 reads MDHEN; CDR2 reads SYDVKM. This CDR3 contains 15 residues. DNA of the CDR3: TGTGCCAGCAGTTGGGGCCCTGGAAGCAATCAGCCCCAGCATTTT. Protein sequence: CASSWGPGSNQPQHF.

The chain is built from TRBV18 and TRBJ2-7, with 8 bases fitting TRBD2. The ends lost 3 bases at V and 1 base at J; junction bases unmatched: 8. This CDR3 has 16 residues. The germline gives CDR1 KGHSH, CDR2 LQKENI. In DNA form, the CDR3 reads TGTGCCAGCTCACCCCTCCTAGCGGGCCCTTCCTACGAGCAGTACTTC. This translates into CASSPLLAGPSYEQYF.

The chain carries TRBV7-2 and TRBJ2-7; 7 nucleotides agree with TRBD1. The CDR3 has 14 amino acids. The germline V gene encodes CDR1 SGHTA and CDR2 FQGNSA. Trimming at V came to 7 bases and at J to 0 bases, leaving 6 bases not matched to a gene. This CDR3 reads CASTKDRPSYEQYF. CDR3 DNA sequence: TGTGCCAGCACCAAGGACAGGCCCTCCTACGAGCAGTACTTC.

The CDR3 loop is CASSPTTSGNYNEQFF. The CDR3 coding sequence is TGTGCCAGCAGCCCGACGACTAGCGGGAATTACAATGAGCAGTTCTTC. The chain carries TRBV14 and TRBJ2-1, with TRBD2 identical over 11 bases. The trim removed 4 bases at V and 4 bases at J, leaving 6 bases unmatched. The CDR3 runs to 16 residues. Germline loops: CDR1 SGHDN, CDR2 FVKESK.

The chain joins TRBV5-8 to TRBJ2-7; 8 nucleotides align to TRBD1. This CDR3 has 15 residues. Germline V gives CDR1 SGHTS, CDR2 YDEGEE. With V trimmed by 0 bases and J by 4 bases, 6 bases remained unmatched. This chain's CDR3 is CASSLVVRGLYEQYF. The CDR3, as DNA: TGTGCCAGCAGCTTGGTCGTCAGGGGGCTTTACGAGCAGTACTTC.

CDR3 sequence: CASTRAGGNQPQHF. In DNA form, the CDR3 reads TGTGCCAGCACGAGGGCAGGGGGAAATCAGCCCCAGCATTTT. The chain carries TRBV7-2 and TRBJ1-5; 7 bases agree with TRBD1. The ends lost 7 bases at V and 4 bases at J; junction bases unmatched: 7. Germline V lookup: CDR1 SGHTA, CDR2 FQGNSA. This CDR3 comprises 14 residues.

V gene TRBV28 combines with J gene TRBJ1-5; 8 bases line up with TRBD1. Per the germline V gene, CDR1 is MDHEN and CDR2 is SYDVKM. This CDR3 is built from 15 residues. Trimming at V came to 5 bases and at J to 1 base, leaving 4 bases not matched to a gene. In DNA form, the CDR3 reads TGTGCCAGCAGTACCCACAGGGGGAGCAATCAGCCCCAGCATTTT. Its translation: CASSTHRGSNQPQHF.

This chain connects TRBV4-1 to TRBJ1-1, with TRBD1 as a possible D gene (5 bases). The germline V gene encodes CDR1 MGHRA and CDR2 YSYEKL. Trimming removed 6 bases from V and 4 bases from J, with 18 bases in between. This CDR3 spans 15 amino acids. The CDR3 region is CASSTTVGKGTEAFF. The CDR3 DNA reads TGCGCCAGCAGTACGACAGTGGGGAAGGGCACTGAAGCTTTCTTT.

This chain connects TRBV19 to TRBJ1-2; TRBD1 aligns across 12 bases. V lost 4 bases to trimming and J lost 3 bases; unmatched junction nucleotides: 12. The CDR3 covers 18 residues. Looked up from germline, CDR1 is LNHDA and CDR2 is SQIVND (reference sequence). This CDR3 reads CASSNRGTGGADDYGYTF. CDR3 in DNA: TGTGCCAGTAGTAATAGGGGGACAGGGGGCGCCGACGACTATGGCTACACCTTC.

The CDR3 nucleotides are TGCGCCAGCAGAGTCCGGGACAGGGTTACAGATACGCAGTATTTT. This gives the protein CASRVRDRVTDTQYF. V is TRBV5-1 and J is TRBJ2-3; 9 bases line up with TRBD1. The CDR3 covers 15 residues. Germline V gives CDR1 SGHRS, CDR2 YFSETQ. V lost 5 bases and J lost 3; bases outside the gene matches: 7.

The chain carries TRBV9 and TRBJ2-5; D may be TRBD1 (6 bases). The CDR3 has 13 residues. Germline V lookup: CDR1 SGDLS, CDR2 YYNGEE. The V end was cut by 2 bases, the J end by 5 bases, with 10 bases between. The CDR3 here is CASSVGGPETQYF. The CDR3 region has the DNA TGTGCCAGCAGCGTTGGGGGCCCGGAGACCCAGTACTTC.

The chain uses TRBV11-2 and TRBJ1-3; D might be TRBD1 (5 bases). Germline CDR1 and CDR2: SGHAT and FQNNGV. The CDR3 consists of 15 residues. V lost 1 base and J lost 1, with 8 bases in between. The CDR3 DNA reads TGTGCCAGCAGCTTAGTCAGACAGTCTGGAAACACCATATATTTT. Translated, it gives CASSLVRQSGNTIYF.

V is TRBV2 and J is TRBJ2-7; possibly TRBD2 for D (5 bases). The CDR3 consists of 19 residues. With 0 bases removed from V and 2 bases from J, the gap between germline ends came to 23 bases. CDR1 and CDR2 from the germline V gene are SNHLY and FYNNEI. For the CDR3, the DNA is TGTGCCAGCAGTGAAGCCCCCCCGGGATTCAAAAGAGGCGCCTACGAGCAGTACTTC. It is translated as CASSEAPPGFKRGAYEQYF.

The rearrangement links TRBV29-1 to TRBJ2-1, with TRBD2 as a possible D gene (5 bases). The CDR3 loop spans 14 amino acids. Germline V gene sequence: CDR1 SQVTM, CDR2 ANQGSEA. V lost 1 base and J 9 bases, leaving 16 bases between the germline ends. CDR3 sequence reads: CSVEAIRDEGEQFF. In DNA, the CDR3 is TGCAGCGTTGAAGCTATCCGGGATGAAGGTGAGCAGTTCTTC.

The J gene is TRBJ2-2, the V gene TRBV27; TRBD2 matches 10 bases. This CDR3 region has 15 residues. V shed 5 bases, J shed 6 bases, and the junction held 6 bases outside the gene matches. Germline loops: CDR1 MNHEY, CDR2 SMNVEV (reference sequence). CDR3: CASSVGTSEAGELFF. Here the CDR3 DNA reads TGTGCCAGCAGTGTCGGGACTAGCGAAGCCGGGGAGCTGTTTTTT.

The genes are TRBV7-2 and TRBJ2-5, with 8 nucleotides matching TRBD2. Germline values: CDR1 SGHTA, CDR2 FQGNSA. V was pared by 4 bases and J by 3 bases, with 10 bases of the junction left unmatched. The CDR3 has 16 amino acids. CDR3 nucleotides: TGTGCCAGCAGCTGGGCCAGCGGGGGACCGGAAGAGACCCAGTACTTC. Translating it yields CASSWASGGPEETQYF.

CDR3: CASSPGTSGTYEQYF. CDR3 DNA sequence: TGCGCCAGCAGCCCAGGGACTAGCGGGACCTACGAGCAGTACTTC. The chain combines TRBV5-1 with TRBJ2-7; TRBD2 agrees at 13 bases. CDR3 length equals 15 residues. Germline CDR1 SGHRS, CDR2 YFSETQ. The junction had 3 bases not matched to a gene; V was cut back by 4 bases and J by 2 bases.